Below, 16 T cell receptor beta chains from the same sample are listed, as sequenced in a study of human T cells and chemical hapten exposure. TCRdb recomputed calls from the RACE reads with MiXCR, one row per CDR3 protein. Found here are 70,000 or so distinct CDR3 sequences, 11% of them singletons; the top ten hold 1.4%. The time point is: patch test 3, about 24 weeks after DPC sensitization. Described treatment: therapeutic diphenylcyclopropenone sensitization with weekly scalp DPC. Sequencing was performed on whole blood, taken in connection with sensitization to the hapten diphenylcyclopropenone (DPC). These receptors all come from a woman between 45 and 65 years old with alopecia areata. Some clones in this sample may be carry-over from other donors' samples.

This clonotype has more than one count but fewer than ten. The chain carries TRBV13 and TRBJ2-1; 9 bases map to TRBD1. From germline, CDR1 is PRHDT and CDR2 FYEKMQ (reference sequence). CDR3 length: 17 residues. Trimming cost V 5 bases and J 4 bases; bases outside gene matches: 12. The CDR3 sequence is CASSESKGTGFYNEQFF. Here the CDR3 DNA reads TGTGCCAGCAGCGAATCTAAAGGGACAGGGTTTTACAATGAGCAGTTCTTC.

This clonotype was seen a handful of times. V gene TRBV3-1 combines with J gene TRBJ2-3; D uncertain. The CDR3 runs 17 residues. The ends were cut back, 0 bases at V and 0 bases at J, with 13 bases in the middle. The germline CDR1 and CDR2 sequences are LGHDT and YNNKEL (reference sequence). The CDR3, as DNA: TGTGCCAGCAGCCAAGAGTGGGGTTCATCTAGCACAGATACGCAGTATTTT. Residues: CASSQEWGSSSTDTQYF.

This clonotype appeared many times. The chain uses TRBV6-6 and TRBJ1-1, with D uncertain. Germline V lookup: CDR1 MNHNY, CDR2 SVGAGI (reference sequence). V was trimmed by 0 bases and J by 5 bases, leaving 4 bases between them. The length of the CDR3 is 12 residues. The CDR3 nucleotides are TGTGCCAGCAGTTACTCAATAACTGAAGCTTTCTTT. It translates to CASSYSITEAFF.

This clonotype was recorded at least ten times. This rearrangement joins TRBV12-3 or TRBV12-4 to TRBJ1-1; no clear D gene. The length of the CDR3 is 13 residues. Deletions cut 3 bases from V and 4 bases from J, with 9 bases between. The CDR3 DNA reads TGTGCCAGCAGTTTTGGTGAGGGCACTGAAGCTTTCTTT. Protein product: CASSFGEGTEAFF.

J is TRBJ2-7 and V is TRBV5-1; 7 nucleotides align to TRBD1. Unmatched junction bases numbered 8, after V lost 0 bases and J lost 5 bases. The germline CDR1 and CDR2 sequences are SGHRS and YFSETQ. The CDR3 consists of 15 residues. CDR3 sequence (DNA): TGCGCCAGCAGCTTGGAGACAGGGATTGGGAACGAGCAGTACTTC. It encodes CASSLETGIGNEQYF.

The DNA of the CDR3 is TGTGCCAGCAGCTCCGGACAGCCCTATGGCTACACCTTC. Translating gives CASSSGQPYGYTF. The chain carries TRBV7-9 and TRBJ1-2, with D perhaps TRBD1 (6 bases). Germline CDR1 reads SEHNR; CDR2 reads FQNEAQ (reference sequence). CDR3 length: 13 residues. V was pared by 4 bases and J by 4 bases, with 10 bases between.

This clonotype was seen many times. The chain uses TRBV3-1 and TRBJ2-5; 15 bases fit TRBD2. Trimming took 1 base from V and 7 from J; bases not matched to a gene: 10. Germline V lookup: CDR1 LGHDT, CDR2 YNNKEL (reference sequence). The CDR3 has 18 residues. The CDR3 region is CASSQGGLAGGLRATQYF. Written as DNA, the CDR3 is TGTGCCAGCAGCCAAGGGGGACTAGCGGGAGGCCTCCGGGCGACCCAGTACTTC.

There are a few counts of this clonotype. The V and J genes are TRBV5-1 and TRBJ2-7, with 11 bases fitting TRBD1. Germline-derived CDR1 and CDR2 are SGHRS and YFSETQ. The CDR3 totals 15 residues. J gave up 5 bases and V 0 bases, and 4 bases lay outside the gene matches. CDR3 sequence reads: CASSLGGTGGNEQYF. The CDR3 region has the DNA TGCGCCAGCAGCTTGGGCGGGACAGGGGGTAACGAGCAGTACTTC.

This clonotype was counted between two and nine times. V usage is TRBV2 and J usage is TRBJ1-6; maybe TRBD1 (6 bases). Trimming took off 8 bases at V and 10 bases at J, with 15 bases between the two ends. The CDR3 sequence is 13 residues long. Germline CDR1 and CDR2: SNHLY and FYNNEI. The CDR3, as DNA: TGTGCCAGCCAGGGACCAGGGGCCTCACCCCTCCACTTT. It translates to CASQGPGASPLHF.

The chain recombines TRBV11-2 with TRBJ1-3; a possible D gene is TRBD1 (6 bases). V was cut by 5 bases and J by 4 bases, with 15 bases left in between. Germline CDR1 is SGHAT and CDR2 is FQNNGV. The CDR3 has 15 amino acids. CDR3 bases: TGTGCCAGCAGCACCCCAGGGGTTCCAGGAAACACCATATATTTT. Its translation is CASSTPGVPGNTIYF.

This clonotype appeared many times. The J gene is TRBJ1-1, the V gene TRBV12-3 or TRBV12-4; D is uncertain. Trimming removed 5 bases from V and 4 bases from J, with 11 bases in between. This CDR3 is built from 13 residues. Here the CDR3 DNA reads TGTGCCAGCAGTCAAAACCCGGGCACTGAAGCTTTCTTT. Encoded protein: CASSQNPGTEAFF.

This clonotype was picked up a small number of times. V and J are TRBV28 and TRBJ2-7, with TRBD1 matching over 11 bases. This CDR3 is built from 16 residues. Germline loops: CDR1 MDHEN, CDR2 SYDVKM. Trimming at V came to 5 bases and at J to 6 bases, leaving 12 bases not matched to a gene. Here the CDR3 reads CASSPLPGTGGGEQYF. The CDR3 DNA reads TGTGCCAGCAGTCCCCTCCCCGGGACAGGGGGAGGCGAGCAGTACTTC.

The chain has TRBV20-1 and TRBJ2-3, with unresolved D. V was shortened by 5 bases and J by 1 base, with 10 bases between the two germline ends. The CDR3 has 13 residues. Germline CDR1 and CDR2: DFQATT and SNEGSKA (reference sequence). The CDR3 protein is CSAWTDRTDTQYF. In nucleotides, the CDR3 is TGCAGTGCTTGGACGGACCGCACAGATACGCAGTATTTT.

This clonotype has just one count. The V gene is TRBV5-8, the J gene TRBJ1-6; tentatively, D is TRBD1 (6 bases). The CDR3 is 14 residues long. V lost 2 bases to trimming and J lost 7 bases, with 10 bases between them. Germline CDR1 is SGHTS and CDR2 is YDEGEE. The CDR3 protein is CASSFSGANSPLHF. The CDR3 coding sequence is TGTGCCAGCAGCTTTTCGGGGGCGAATTCACCCCTCCACTTT.

The rearrangement joins TRBV20-1 to TRBJ1-3; tentatively, D is TRBD1 (6 bases). Per the germline V gene, CDR1 is DFQATT and CDR2 is SNEGSKA (reference sequence). Trimming removed 2 bases at V and 3 bases at J, with 20 bases between. The CDR3 contains 17 residues. The CDR3: CSARSAEWGAYGNTIYF. The CDR3, as DNA: TGCAGTGCTAGATCCGCCGAATGGGGGGCGTATGGAAACACCATATATTTT.

This clonotype was seen a handful of times. The chain employs TRBV7-2 and TRBJ2-7; D remains unclear. The V gene lost 5 bases and the J gene lost 1 base, with 12 bases spanning the gap. Germline CDR1 and CDR2: SGHTA and FQGNSA. The CDR3 contains 14 residues. CDR3 DNA sequence: TGTGCCAGCAGCCCAGGTTTCGGGTCCTACGAGCAGTACTTC. As protein: CASSPGFGSYEQYF.